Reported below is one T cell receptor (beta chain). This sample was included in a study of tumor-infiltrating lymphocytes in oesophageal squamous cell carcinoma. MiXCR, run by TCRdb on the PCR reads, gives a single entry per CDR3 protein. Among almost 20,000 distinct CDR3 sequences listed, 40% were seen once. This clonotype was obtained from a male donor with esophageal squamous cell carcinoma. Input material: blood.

The CDR3: CAISLAGENNEQFF. The CDR3 DNA reads TGTGCCATCAGCTTAGCGGGAGAAAACAATGAGCAGTTCTTC. The chain carries TRBV10-3 and TRBJ2-1, with TRBD2 matching over 9 bases. This CDR3 is 14 amino acids long. Trimming cost V 6 bases and J 5 bases; bases outside gene matches: 5. Germline CDR1 ENHRY, CDR2 SYGVKD.